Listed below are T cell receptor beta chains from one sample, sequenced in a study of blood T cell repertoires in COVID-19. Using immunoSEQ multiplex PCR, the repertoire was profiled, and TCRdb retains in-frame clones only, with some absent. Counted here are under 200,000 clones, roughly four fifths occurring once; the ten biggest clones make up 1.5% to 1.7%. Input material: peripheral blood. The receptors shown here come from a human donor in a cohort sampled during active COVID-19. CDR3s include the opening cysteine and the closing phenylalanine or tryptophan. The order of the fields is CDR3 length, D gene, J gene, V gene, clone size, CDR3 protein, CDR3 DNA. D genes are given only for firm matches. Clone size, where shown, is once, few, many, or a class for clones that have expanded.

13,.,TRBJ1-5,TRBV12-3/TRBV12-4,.,CASRLGGNQPQHF,TGTGCCAGCAGGCTAGGGGGCAATCAGCCCCAGCATTTT
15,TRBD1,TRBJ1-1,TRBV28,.,CASTTDGTENTEAFF,TGTGCCAGCACTACGGACGGGACAGAGAACACTGAAGCTTTCTTT
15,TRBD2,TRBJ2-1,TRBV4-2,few,CASRVSGTIGREQFF,TGTGCCAGCAGGGTTAGCGGGACAATCGGGCGTGAGCAGTTCTTC
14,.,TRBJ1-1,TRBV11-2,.,CASSPGGLNTEAFF,TGTGCCAGCAGCCCCGGGGGACTGAACACTGAAGCTTTCTTT
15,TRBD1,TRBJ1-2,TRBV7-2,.,CASSLPLRQGYGYTF,TGTGCCAGCAGCTTACCTCTCAGACAGGGGTATGGCTACACCTTC
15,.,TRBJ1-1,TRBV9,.,CASSVGWGERTEAFF,TGTGCCAGCAGCGTAGGGTGGGGAGAAAGGACTGAAGCTTTCTTT
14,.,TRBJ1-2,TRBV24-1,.,CATSASTGAYGYTF,TGTGCCACCAGTGCCTCAACAGGTGCCTATGGCTACACCTTC
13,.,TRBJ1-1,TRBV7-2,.,CASSPSRDTEAFF,TGTGCCAGCAGCCCCTCACGAGACACTGAAGCTTTCTTT
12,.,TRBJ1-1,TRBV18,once,CASSLRQDGAFF,TGTGCCAGCTCTCTTCGACAGGATGGAGCTTTCTTT
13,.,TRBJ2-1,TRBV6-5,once,CASSYRGGNEQFF,TGTGCCAGCAGTTACAGGGGGGGCAATGAGCAGTTCTTC
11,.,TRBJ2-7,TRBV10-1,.,CASSQGNEQYF,TGCGCCAGCAGCCAGGGTAACGAGCAGTACTTC
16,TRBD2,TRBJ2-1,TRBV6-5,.,CASSSLTSGTYNEQFF,TGTGCCAGCAGTTCTCTGACTAGCGGTACCTACAATGAGCAGTTCTTC
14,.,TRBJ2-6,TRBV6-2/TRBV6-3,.,CASTPILGANVLTF,TGTGCCAGCACCCCAATTCTTGGGGCCAACGTCCTGACTTTC
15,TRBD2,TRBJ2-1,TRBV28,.,CASSRLAGLSNEQFF,TGTGCCAGCAGCAGACTAGCGGGATTATCCAATGAGCAGTTCTTC
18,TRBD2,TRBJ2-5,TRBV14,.,CASSQDHTSGGGRETQYF,TGTGCCAGCAGCCAAGACCATACTAGCGGGGGGGGCAGAGAGACCCAGTACTTC
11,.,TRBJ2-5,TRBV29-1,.,CSVAQGETQYF,TGCAGCGTTGCTCAGGGAGAGACCCAGTACTTC
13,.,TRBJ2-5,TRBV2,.,CASSEGGRETQYF,TGTGCCAGCAGTGAAGGGGGCCGAGAGACCCAGTACTTC
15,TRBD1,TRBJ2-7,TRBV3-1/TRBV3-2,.,CASSPGTGEAYEQYF,TGTGCCAGCAGCCCGGGGACAGGGGAGGCCTACGAGCAGTACTTC
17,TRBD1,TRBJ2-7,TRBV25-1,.,CASSGTGDLLSSYEQYF,TGTGCCAGCAGTGGAACAGGGGACCTATTAAGCTCCTACGAGCAGTACTTC
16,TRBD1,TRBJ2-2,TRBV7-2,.,CASSFRGTGRTGELFF,TGTGCCAGCAGCTTCCGAGGGACAGGGCGCACCGGGGAGCTGTTTTTT
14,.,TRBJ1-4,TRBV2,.,CASSARAGNEKLFF,TGTGCCAGCAGTGCTCGGGCGGGGAATGAAAAACTGTTTTTT
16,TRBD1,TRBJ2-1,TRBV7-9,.,CASSQFSGQGARGWFF,TGTGCCAGCAGCCAATTTTCGGGACAGGGGGCACGCGGCTGGTTCTTC
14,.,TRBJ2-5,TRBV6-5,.,CASSYLTAQETQYF,TGTGCCAGCAGTTACCTGACAGCACAAGAGACCCAGTACTTC
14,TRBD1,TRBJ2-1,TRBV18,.,CASSHGTGRNEQFF,TGTGCCAGCTCACACGGGACAGGGCGGAATGAGCAGTTCTTC
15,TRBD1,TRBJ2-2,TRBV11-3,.,CASSGTGGDGRELFF,TGTGCCAGCTCCGGGACAGGGGGCGACGGCAGGGAGCTGTTTTTT
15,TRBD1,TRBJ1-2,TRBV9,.,CASSVGRGALDGYTF,TGTGCCAGCAGCGTAGGCAGGGGGGCCCTAGATGGCTACACCTTC
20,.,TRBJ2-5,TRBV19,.,CASSIDSDRDAAGYQETQYF,TGTGCCAGTAGTATAGATTCCGACAGGGACGCGGCGGGGTACCAAGAGACCCAGTACTTC
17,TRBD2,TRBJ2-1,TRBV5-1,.,CASSQRTSGSSYNEQFF,TGCGCCAGCAGCCAGAGGACTAGCGGTAGCTCCTACAATGAGCAGTTCTTC
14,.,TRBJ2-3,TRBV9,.,CASSLTTMPDTQYF,TGTGCCAGCAGCTTAACGACTATGCCAGATACGCAGTATTTT
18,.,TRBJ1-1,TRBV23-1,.,CASSPPPGTSLLNTEAFF,TGCGCCAGCAGTCCACCGCCCGGGACATCGCTATTGAACACTGAAGCTTTCTTT
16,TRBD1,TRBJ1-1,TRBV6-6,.,CASSTRDRGPSTEAFF,TGTGCCAGCAGTACCCGGGACAGGGGGCCGAGCACTGAAGCTTTCTTT
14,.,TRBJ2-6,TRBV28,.,CASSLERVANVLTF,TGTGCCAGCAGTTTAGAGAGGGTGGCCAACGTCCTGACTTTC
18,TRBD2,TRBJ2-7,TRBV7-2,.,CASSLSGLAGVPSYEQYF,TGTGCCAGCAGCTTATCGGGACTAGCGGGAGTACCTTCCTACGAGCAGTACTTC
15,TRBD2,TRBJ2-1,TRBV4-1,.,CASSRTSGGDNEQFF,TGCGCCAGCAGCCGGACTAGCGGGGGGGACAATGAGCAGTTCTTC
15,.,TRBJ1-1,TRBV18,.,CASSLMGALNTEAFF,TGTGCCAGCTCCCTCATGGGGGCCCTGAACACTGAAGCTTTCTTT
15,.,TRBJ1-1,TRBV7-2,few,CASSLEQGRSTEAFF,TGTGCCAGCAGCTTAGAGCAGGGGCGTTCCACTGAAGCTTTCTTT
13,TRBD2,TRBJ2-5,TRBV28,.,CASISGGQETQYF,TGTGCCAGCATATCGGGAGGGCAAGAGACCCAGTACTTC
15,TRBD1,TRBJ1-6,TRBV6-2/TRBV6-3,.,CASSYSDRVNSPLHF,TGTGCCAGCAGTTACTCCGACAGGGTTAATTCACCCCTCCACTTT
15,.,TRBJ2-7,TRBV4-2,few,CASSPEGSGSYEQYF,TGTGCCAGCAGTCCTGAGGGTAGCGGATCCTACGAGCAGTACTTC
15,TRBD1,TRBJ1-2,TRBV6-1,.,CASREVGTGRYGYTF,TGTGCCAGCAGGGAAGTCGGGACAGGGAGGTATGGCTACACCTTC
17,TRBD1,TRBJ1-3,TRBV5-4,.,CASSLSTGTRSGNTIYF,TGTGCCAGCAGCCTGTCGACAGGGACTAGGTCTGGAAACACCATATATTTT
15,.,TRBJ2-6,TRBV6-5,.,CASRSPSGAANVLTF,TGTGCCAGCAGATCCCCATCTGGGGCGGCCAACGTCCTGACTTTC
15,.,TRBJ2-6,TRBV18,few,CASSVQGSGANVLTF,TGTGCCAGCTCAGTCCAGGGGTCTGGGGCCAACGTCCTGACTTTC
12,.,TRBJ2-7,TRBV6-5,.,CASRSTSYEQYF,TGTGCCAGCAGGTCAACTTCCTACGAGCAGTACTTC
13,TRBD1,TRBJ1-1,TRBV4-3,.,CASSQVDRAEAFF,TGCGCCAGCAGCCAAGTGGACAGGGCTGAAGCTTTCTTT
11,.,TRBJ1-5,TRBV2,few,CASSRERPQHF,TGTGCCAGCAGCCGAGAGAGGCCCCAGCATTTT
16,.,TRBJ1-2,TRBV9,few,CASSVEGTRTLYGYTF,TGTGCCAGCAGCGTAGAGGGGACACGGACCCTCTATGGCTACACCTTC
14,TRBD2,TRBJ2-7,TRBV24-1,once,CATAGASGRTEQYF,TGTGCCACCGCTGGGGCTAGCGGGAGGACCGAGCAGTACTTC
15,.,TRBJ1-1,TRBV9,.,CASSVEGAKTTEAFF,TGTGCCAGCAGCGTAGAAGGGGCGAAGACCACTGAAGCTTTCTTT
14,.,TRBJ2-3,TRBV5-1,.,CASSSPRGSDTQYF,TGCGCCAGCAGCTCCCCTCGGGGGTCAGATACGCAGTATTTT